Reported below is one T cell receptor (beta chain). Antigen specificity is unknown. One end of the junction varies from germline; a read error may be responsible. These data come from a study of glioma-infiltrating T cells. Germline CDR1 MNHNY, CDR2 SVGAGI (reference sequence). The CDR3 has 14 residues. General study points: Gliomas, especially low-grade, showed above-expected tissue-blood divergence; non-neoplastic patients showed below. CDR3 overlap between tissue and blood was very small.

TCR alpha and beta CDR3 regions were amplified from RNA using iRepertoire nested multiplex PCR. A single record per CDR3 protein comes from TCRdb applying MiXCR to the multiplex PCR reads. In the table there are some 100,000 distinct CDR3 sequences, around 25% of which are singletons. This TCR was sampled from a human donor with low-grade glioma or glioblastoma, undergoing nonglioma brain surgery, or in good health (not recorded which). The specimen sequenced was glioma tissue, nonneoplastic brain tissue, or PBMCs (not recorded which). The chain joins TRBV6-6 to TRBJ2-7; D remains ambiguous. The CDR3 coding sequence is TGTTCCAGCAGTTACTCGACGGCCTCCTACGAGCAGTACTTC. Translation: CSSSYSTASYEQYF.